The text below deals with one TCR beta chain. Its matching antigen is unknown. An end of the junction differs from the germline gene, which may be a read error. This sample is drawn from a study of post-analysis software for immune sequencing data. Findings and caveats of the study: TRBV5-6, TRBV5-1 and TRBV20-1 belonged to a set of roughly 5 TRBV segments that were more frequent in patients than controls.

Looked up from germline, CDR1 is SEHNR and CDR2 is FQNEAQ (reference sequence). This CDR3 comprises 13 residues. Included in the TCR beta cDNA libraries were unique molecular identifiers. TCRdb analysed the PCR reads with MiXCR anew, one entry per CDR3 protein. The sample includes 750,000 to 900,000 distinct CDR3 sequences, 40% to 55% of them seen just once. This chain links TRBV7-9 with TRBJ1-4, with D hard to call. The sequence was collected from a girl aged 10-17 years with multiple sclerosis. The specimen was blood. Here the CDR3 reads CAGSFPQGEKLFF. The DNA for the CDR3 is TGTGCCGGCAGCTTCCCCCAAGGGGAAAAACTGTTTTTT.